The 9 T cell receptor beta chains given below trace back to one sample, sequenced in a study of shared clonotypes between healthy human individuals. TCRdb's copy holds only in-frame clones and misses some; the assay was immunoSEQ multiplex PCR. The sample has approximately 530,000 clones, approximately 94% seen once. The specimen sequenced was naive CD4+ T cells sorted from blood. The sample's subset: CD45RA+ positively selected. These receptors all come from a woman in her thirties in good health.

The chain links TRBV23-1 to TRBJ1-5, with D tentatively TRBD1 (6 bases). TRBV23-1 falls under the ORF class, with uncertain function. This CDR3 is built from 17 residues. Deletions cut 4 bases from V and 1 base from J, with 17 bases between. The CDR3 here is CASSLHQKQGSNQPQHF. In DNA form, the CDR3 reads TGCGCCAGCAGTCTCCACCAAAAACAGGGAAGCAATCAGCCCCAGCATTTT.

This chain links TRBV5-4 with TRBJ1-1, with 7 bases identical to TRBD1. The V gene end was trimmed by 4 bases and the J gene end by 0 bases; junction bases not matched to a gene: 9. CDR1 and CDR2 from the germline V gene are SGHNT and YYREEE (reference sequence). The length of the CDR3 is 16 residues. The CDR3 sequence: CASSLGQTAMNTEAFF. DNA of the CDR3: TGTGCCAGCAGCCTGGGACAGACAGCGATGAACACTGAAGCTTTCTTT.

This clone was seen more than once but under ten times. V is TRBV6-5 and J is TRBJ1-5; no reliable D call. This CDR3 is 14 amino acids long. CDR1 is MNHEY and CDR2 is SVGAGI in the germline V gene. V lost 6 bases and J lost 7, with 16 bases in between. The CDR3 is CASSTDRSSQPQHF. The CDR3 region has the DNA TGTGCCAGCAGCACGGACCGAAGTTCCCAGCCCCAGCATTTT.

The chain has TRBV19 and TRBJ2-6, with TRBD1 matching over 7 bases. The CDR3 runs to 15 residues. Germline CDR1 reads LNHDA; CDR2 reads SQIVND (reference sequence). Germline trimming cut 6 bases from V and 1 base from J; bases unmatched to any gene: 3. CDR3 DNA: TGTGCCAGTAGCGTGACAGGGTCTGGGGCCAACGTCCTGACTTTC. It yields the protein CASSVTGSGANVLTF.

The V call is TRBV5-1, the J call TRBJ2-7; 7 positions agree with TRBD2. The CDR3 totals 16 residues. Trimming took 4 bases from V and 5 from J; bases not matched to a gene: 15. In germline, CDR1 is SGHRS, CDR2 YFSETQ. CDR3 protein: CASSPSPSGTIHEQYF. For the CDR3, the DNA is TGCGCCAGCAGCCCCTCTCCGAGCGGGACTATCCACGAGCAGTACTTC.

The chain employs TRBV5-1 and TRBJ1-1; the D is unclear. Germline CDR1 reads SGHRS; CDR2 reads YFSETQ. The CDR3 is made up of 13 amino acids. V was shortened by 1 base and J by 5 bases, with 9 bases between the two germline ends. The chain's CDR3 is CASSLQSETEAFF. CDR3 nucleotides: TGCGCCAGCAGCTTGCAATCGGAGACTGAAGCTTTCTTT.

This chain joins TRBV19 and TRBJ2-6, with TRBD1 matching over 12 bases. Germline V gene lookup returns CDR1 LNHDA and CDR2 SQIVND (reference sequence). After removal of 4 bases from V and 4 bases from J, the junction contained 5 bases not matched to a gene. CDR3 length: 17 amino acids. As DNA, the CDR3 is TGTGCCAGTAGTAACCGGGACAGGGGGCTAGGGGCCAACGTCCTGACTTTC. Encoded protein: CASSNRDRGLGANVLTF. The full variable domain, in which reference TRBV19 and TRBJ2-6 provide the parts outside the CDR3, is DGGITQSPKYLFRKEGQNVTLSCEQNLNHDAMYWYRQDPGQGLRLIYYSQIVNDFQKGDIAEGYSVSREKKESFPLTVTSAQKNPTAFYLCASSNRDRGLGANVLTFGAGSRLTVL.

The table lists this clone with a count of one. CDR3 amino acids: CAISELQENEQFF. In DNA, the CDR3 is TGTGCCATCAGTGAGTTACAGGAAAATGAGCAGTTCTTC. The chain has TRBV10-3 and TRBJ2-1; a possible D gene is TRBD1 (5 bases). The V end lost 1 base, the J end lost 7 bases, and 8 bases lay between the germline ends. The CDR3 extends over 13 amino acids. In germline, CDR1 is ENHRY, CDR2 SYGVKD.

The chain couples TRBV5-1 to TRBJ2-1, with no clear D. The germline gives CDR1 SGHRS, CDR2 YFSETQ. The CDR3 runs 15 residues. V was pared by 0 bases and J by 4 bases, with 11 bases between. CDR3 region: CASSLGTATYNEQFF. The CDR3 bases are TGCGCCAGCAGCTTGGGGACGGCGACTTACAATGAGCAGTTCTTC.